This TCR beta chain comes out of a study of T cell responses to AZD1222 COVID-19 vaccine. Study-wide findings and caveats: Of the AZD1222 recipients, only 5 or 6 were seropositive at baseline. Spike-spanning, vaccine-associated CD4 TCRs were dominant at 160-218 and 743-854.

Profiled with immunoSEQ multiplex PCR; TCRdb holds only in-frame clones, not every one. The profile shows 120,000 to 150,000 clones, about 90% of them singletons. The CDR3 is 14 amino acids. The V gene's germline CDR1 is MDHEN and CDR2 SYDVKM. V gave up 5 bases and J gave up 7 bases; unmatched junction bases: 7. As concerns this clone: Its cognate antigen is unknown.

The sequence was obtained from an adult who received the MenACWY meningococcal vaccine as a control. The rearrangement joins TRBV28 to TRBJ1-3; 8 nucleotides match TRBD1. The source was peripheral blood, collected 28 days after the second dose of the MenACWY control vaccine. CDR3 sequence (DNA): TGTGCCAGCAGTGCGGGACAGGTGGGGAACACCATATATTTT. Amino acid sequence: CASSAGQVGNTIYF.